This is a list of T cell receptor beta chains from one sample in a study of T and B cells in COVID-19 patients. TCRdb re-derived calls from the multiplex PCR reads in MiXCR, one entry per CDR3 protein. The data contain some 3,000 distinct CDR3 sequences, over 20% of them singletons. The material sequenced was blood. These receptors were taken from a human donor with active COVID-19. The CDR3 runs from the conserved cysteine through the conserved F or W. D genes are given only for firm matches. Size values are once, few and many counts, or a class for expanded clones, and some rows have none.

len: 13; j_gene: TRBJ2-3; abundance: -; d_gene: -; v_gene: TRBV20-1; CDR3aa: CSASQGRTDTQYF; CDR3nt: TGCAGTGCTAGTCAGGGGCGGACAGATACGCAGTATTTT
len: 13; j_gene: TRBJ2-7; abundance: -; d_gene: -; v_gene: TRBV5-1; CDR3aa: CASSAGSYYEQYF; CDR3nt: TGCGCCAGCAGCGCCGGGTCCTACTACGAGCAGTACTTC
len: 16; j_gene: TRBJ2-1; abundance: medium-sized; d_gene: -; v_gene: TRBV6-1; CDR3aa: CASSEAIGAANNEQFF; CDR3nt: TGTGCCAGCAGTGAAGCGATCGGGGCCGCTAACAATGAGCAGTTCTTC
len: 14; j_gene: TRBJ2-5; abundance: medium-sized; d_gene: TRBD1; v_gene: TRBV27; CDR3aa: CASSFSRGIETQYF; CDR3nt: TGTGCCAGCAGTTTCTCCAGGGGGATTGAGACCCAGTACTTC
len: 12; j_gene: TRBJ1-2; abundance: few; d_gene: -; v_gene: TRBV7-2; CDR3aa: CASSLEVVGYTF; CDR3nt: TGTGCCAGCAGCTTAGAAGTAGTAGGCTACACCTTC
len: 18; j_gene: TRBJ1-2; abundance: medium-sized; d_gene: TRBD1; v_gene: TRBV18; CDR3aa: CATTEGWGQRGSNYGYTF; CDR3nt: TGTGCCACCACTGAAGGATGGGGACAGAGGGGGTCTAACTATGGCTACACCTTC
len: 14; j_gene: TRBJ2-2; abundance: medium-sized; d_gene: TRBD1; v_gene: TRBV6-2/TRBV6-3; CDR3aa: CASSYRGHDGELFF; CDR3nt: TGTGCCAGCAGTTACAGGGGGCATGACGGGGAGCTGTTTTTT
len: 14; j_gene: TRBJ2-7; abundance: medium-sized; d_gene: TRBD1; v_gene: TRBV7-6; CDR3aa: CASSLEGAGREQYF; CDR3nt: TGTGCCAGCAGCTTAGAGGGGGCAGGTCGGGAGCAGTACTTC
len: 16; j_gene: TRBJ2-5; abundance: -; d_gene: TRBD2; v_gene: TRBV12-3/TRBV12-4; CDR3aa: CASSLTSGRAWETQYF; CDR3nt: TGTGCCAGCAGTTTAACTAGCGGGAGGGCCTGGGAGACCCAGTACTTC
len: 15; j_gene: TRBJ2-3; abundance: few; d_gene: -; v_gene: TRBV5-1; CDR3aa: CASSLEGRHSDTQYF; CDR3nt: TGCGCCAGCAGCTTGGAAGGCAGACATTCAGATACGCAGTATTTT
len: 15; j_gene: TRBJ2-1; abundance: few; d_gene: -; v_gene: TRBV21-1; CDR3aa: CASSKTVTSSNEQFF; CDR3nt: TGTGCCAGCAGCAAAACCGTTACTAGCAGCAATGAGCAGTTCTTC
len: 13; j_gene: TRBJ2-7; abundance: few; d_gene: -; v_gene: TRBV7-2; CDR3aa: CASSPQAFSEQYF; CDR3nt: TGTGCCAGCAGCCCTCAAGCGTTTAGCGAGCAGTACTTC
len: 14; j_gene: TRBJ2-2; abundance: few; d_gene: -; v_gene: TRBV21-1; CDR3aa: CASSQIWGERELFF; CDR3nt: TGTGCCAGCAGCCAAATATGGGGGGAAAGGGAGCTGTTTTTT
len: 18; j_gene: TRBJ2-1; abundance: few; d_gene: -; v_gene: TRBV4-2; CDR3aa: CASSQGGSSLSSYNEQFF; CDR3nt: TGTGCCAGCAGCCAAGGCGGAAGTAGTCTTAGCTCCTACAATGAGCAGTTCTTC
len: 12; j_gene: TRBJ1-6; abundance: medium-sized; d_gene: TRBD1; v_gene: TRBV30; CDR3aa: CARGTGPSPLHF; CDR3nt: TGTGCCCGCGGGACAGGGCCTTCACCCCTCCACTTT
len: 15; j_gene: TRBJ1-4; abundance: -; d_gene: -; v_gene: TRBV6-6; CDR3aa: CASSYSPGTNEKLFF; CDR3nt: TGTGCCAGCAGTTACTCTCCAGGGACCAATGAAAAACTGTTTTTT